These 19 T cell receptor beta chains were sequenced from one sample in a study of blood T cells in healthy people across ages. With a J-beta primer mix and a sample-barcoded 5' primer, a second PCR ran about 7 to 11 cycles. TCRdb passed the 5' RACE reads through MiXCR, listing each CDR3 protein once. The sample has almost 1 million distinct CDR3 sequences; 45% to 60% are singletons. Material for sequencing was blood. These receptors originate from a woman aged 60-70 years in good health.

The V and J genes are TRBV6-2 or TRBV6-3 and TRBJ1-2; 8 nucleotides line up with TRBD1. This CDR3 region has 12 residues. Trimming removed 7 bases from V and 3 bases from J; junction bases left unmatched: 1. The germline V gene has CDR1 MNHEY and CDR2 SVGEGT. CDR3 sequence: CASTDRDYGYTF. The CDR3 nucleotides are TGTGCCAGCACGGACAGGGACTATGGCTACACCTTC.

The rearrangement joins TRBV12-3 or TRBV12-4 to TRBJ2-1; 9 nucleotides match TRBD1. V lost 5 bases to trimming and J lost 10 bases; unmatched junction nucleotides: 6. The CDR3 covers 13 residues. CDR3 in amino acids: CASSADRGWEQFF. The CDR3 nucleotides read TGTGCCAGCAGTGCGGACAGGGGTTGGGAGCAGTTCTTC.

This sequence joins TRBV6-6 and TRBJ2-3, with D possibly called TRBD1 or TRBD2 (5 bases each). The CDR3 has 13 amino acids. The V and J ends lost 2 bases and 3 bases respectively, with 6 bases between them. Germline V gene lookup returns CDR1 MNHNY and CDR2 SVGAGI (reference sequence). The CDR3 sequence: CASSYGGTDTQYF. In DNA, the CDR3 is TGTGCCAGCAGTTACGGGGGTACAGATACGCAGTATTTT.

This chain joins TRBV12-3 or TRBV12-4 and TRBJ1-2; weak D call: TRBD1 (5 bases). V lost 7 bases to trimming and J lost 7 bases, with 19 bases between them. The CDR3 spans 14 residues. The CDR3 sequence is CASTQVGDPSGYTF. Written as DNA, the CDR3 is TGTGCCAGCACCCAGGTGGGGGACCCGAGTGGCTACACCTTC.

This sequence joins TRBV2 and TRBJ2-7; D remains unclear. The CDR3 runs 16 residues. The germline gives CDR1 SNHLY, CDR2 FYNNEI. V lost 4 bases and J lost 5, with 21 bases in between. CDR3 DNA sequence: TGTGCCAGCAGTGCGAACAGTCTCCCTTCTATCGACGAGCAGTACTTC. Amino acids: CASSANSLPSIDEQYF. Looking up the rest from reference TRBV2 and TRBJ2-7 gives the full variable domain: EPEVTQTPSHQVTQMGQEVILRCVPISNHLYFYWYRQILGQKVEFLVSFYNNEISEKSEIFDDQFSVERPDGSNFTLKIRSTKLEDSAMYFCASSANSLPSIDEQYFGPGTRLTVT.

The V gene is TRBV20-1, the J gene TRBJ2-1; maybe TRBD1 (5 bases). The V end was cut by 0 bases, the J end by 6 bases, with 15 bases between. There are 15 residues in the CDR3. Germline V gene lookup returns CDR1 DFQATT and CDR2 SNEGSKA (reference sequence). The CDR3 bases are TGCAGTGCTAGAGATCCTCAGGGTCTTCTCAATGAGCAGTTCTTC. The encoded protein is CSARDPQGLLNEQFF.

This clonotype was observed a few times. The gene calls are TRBV20-1 and TRBJ2-1; tentatively, D is TRBD1 (5 bases). The germline gives CDR1 DFQATT, CDR2 SNEGSKA (reference sequence). Deletions cut 0 bases from V and 1 base from J, with 10 bases between. The CDR3 is 15 residues long. The CDR3 sequence: CSARDWQGSYNEQFF. CDR3 DNA: TGCAGTGCTAGAGATTGGCAGGGATCCTACAATGAGCAGTTCTTC.

The rearrangement joins TRBV20-1 to TRBJ1-2; D is undetermined. The CDR3 is made up of 12 amino acids. Between the trimmed V and J ends, which lost 3 bases and 5 bases, there was a span of 10 bases. Germline V lookup: CDR1 DFQATT, CDR2 SNEGSKA (reference sequence). In DNA, the CDR3 is TGCAGTGCTAGGACCGAGCCTTATGGCTACACCTTC. Protein: CSARTEPYGYTF.

V gene TRBV10-3 combines with J gene TRBJ2-3, with TRBD2 matching over 7 bases. Germline V gene sequence: CDR1 ENHRY, CDR2 SYGVKD. The CDR3 has 13 amino acids. Trimming removed 7 bases from V and 2 bases from J; junction bases left unmatched: 3. The CDR3 DNA sequence: TGTGCCATCACTCGGGAGGTCACAGATACGCAGTATTTT. Its protein product is CAITREVTDTQYF.

This clonotype was detected a few times. The V call is TRBV24-1, the J call TRBJ2-3; the D is unclear. CDR3 length equals 12 residues. Per the germline V gene, CDR1 is KGHDR and CDR2 is SFDVKD. V was shortened by 5 bases and J by 5 bases, with 7 bases between the two germline ends. The CDR3 spells CATSAGIDTQYF. As DNA, the CDR3 is TGTGCCACCAGTGCCGGAATAGATACGCAGTATTTT.

The V gene is TRBV20-1, the J gene TRBJ2-7; D gene unclear. The CDR3 totals 12 residues. CDR1 and CDR2 from the germline V gene are DFQATT and SNEGSKA (reference sequence). The V end lost 6 bases, the J end lost 6 bases, and 15 bases lay between the germline ends. The CDR3 region has the DNA TGCAGTGCCCCGGATCTAATCGGCGAGCAGTACTTC. It yields the protein CSAPDLIGEQYF.

Only a few counts were recorded for this clonotype. The chain employs TRBV5-1 and TRBJ2-5; TRBD2 matches 8 bases. Losses at the gene ends were 3 bases for V and 5 bases for J; bases not matched to a gene: 6. This CDR3 has 14 residues. CDR1 and CDR2 from the germline V gene are SGHRS and YFSETQ. The CDR3 coding sequence is TGCGCCAGCAGCTGGACTTCGGGGGGGGAGACCCAGTACTTC. Translated: CASSWTSGGETQYF.

A single count supports this clonotype. CDR3 coding DNA: TGTGCTACGGGACTAGCAGTAAAGGGTGAGCAGTTCTTC. Translation: CATGLAVKGEQFF. The gene calls are TRBV12-3 or TRBV12-4 and TRBJ2-1; 9 nucleotides align to TRBD2. The CDR3 runs to 13 residues.

CDR3 in DNA: TGCGCCAGCAGCGCCAGCGGGGGATCCTACGAGCAGTACTTC. This gives the protein CASSASGGSYEQYF. The chain uses TRBV5-1 and TRBJ2-7; 8 bases align to TRBD2. The germline CDR1 and CDR2 sequences are SGHRS and YFSETQ. After removal of 4 bases from V and 1 base from J, the junction contained 4 bases not matched to a gene. This CDR3 has 14 residues.

This chain links TRBV6-5 with TRBJ1-5; 7 positions match TRBD1. Unmatched junction bases numbered 8, after V lost 0 bases and J lost 3 bases. From germline, CDR1 is MNHEY and CDR2 SVGAGI. The CDR3 consists of 17 residues. In DNA, the CDR3 is TGTGCCAGCAGTTACTCGTATGCGGGACAGACCAATCAGCCCCAGCATTTT. Protein sequence: CASSYSYAGQTNQPQHF.

This clonotype has a handful of counts. The rearrangement joins TRBV3-1 to TRBJ2-7; D is uncertain. CDR3 size: 14 residues. Per germline, CDR1 LGHDT and CDR2 YNNKEL (reference sequence). Deletions cut 2 bases from V and 5 bases from J, with 13 bases between. This CDR3 reads CASSQYRARDEQYF. For the CDR3, the DNA is TGTGCCAGCAGCCAATATCGGGCCCGTGACGAGCAGTACTTC.

The CDR3 DNA is TGTGCCAGCAGCCAAGATGGACTAGCGGAAGACAATGAGCAGTTCTTC. Protein product: CASSQDGLAEDNEQFF. This rearrangement joins TRBV3-1 to TRBJ2-1; 10 bases agree with TRBD2. Trimming took 0 bases from V and 5 from J; bases not matched to a gene: 4. The CDR3 runs 16 residues. Looked up from germline, CDR1 is LGHDT and CDR2 is YNNKEL (reference sequence).

This clonotype showed up just a few times. The chain employs TRBV4-1 and TRBJ2-7, with 9 positions matching TRBD1. This CDR3 contains 16 residues. Germline assignment: CDR1 MGHRA and CDR2 YSYEKL. Trimming cost V 2 bases and J 0 bases; bases outside gene matches: 5. The CDR3 here is CASSQSDRGGSYEQYF. In nucleotides, the CDR3 is TGCGCCAGCAGCCAATCTGACAGGGGGGGCTCCTACGAGCAGTACTTC.

This clonotype was seen more than once but under ten times. The CDR3 protein is CASRPHNLAGEQNEQYF. In DNA form, the CDR3 reads TGTGCCAGCAGACCTCACAACCTAGCGGGAGAGCAAAACGAGCAGTACTTC. The rearrangement links TRBV6-2 or TRBV6-3 to TRBJ2-5; 10 nucleotides agree with TRBD2. Judging by the DNA end, TRBJ2-7 fits better; the J call may be wrong. Germline loops: CDR1 MNHEY, CDR2 SVGEGT. The CDR3 consists of 17 residues.